This T cell receptor (beta chain) originates from a study of T cells after somatic rescue of genetic block (dated by TCRdb to about 2020). Notes on the research overall: What the study looked at was long-term robustness, specifically in a T-cell system that came about through somatic rescue of a genetic block in T-cell development.

Unmatched junction bases come to 5, with V trimmed by 3 bases and J by 1 base. The germline V gene gives CDR1 as MDHEN and CDR2 as SYDVKM. CDR3 length: 15 amino acids, cysteine to phenylalanine. This entry keeps only the CDR3 DNA: 45 bases, framed from base 1. Note on this clone: Its target antigen remains unknown. Nothing much larger sits one base from this clone, and base qualities are not available.

Library generation was performed with the immunoSEQ multiplex PCR assay. TCRdb obtained this table from immuneACCESS and retained in-frame rearrangements with V and J assigned. These tables miss some clones; where compared with another copy, unresolved V genes account for less than half of the shortfall, and the remainder is unexplained. Present in this sample are around 67,000 clones, roughly 93% of which were seen just once. The ten largest clones capture approximately 3% of the sample. Sequencing was done on a sample of peripheral blood mononuclear cells (PBMCs). The sequence links TRBV28 to TRBJ2-5; TRBD1 matches 7 bases in the middle. The source is a man aged 25 to 45. The nucleotide sequence is given as TGTGCCAGCAGTTTTTATGCAGGGGGCCAAGAGACCCAGTACTTC. Its protein is CASSFYAGGQETQYF.